The next 9 T cell receptor beta chains were all read from a single sample in a study of OX40 agonist ivuxolimab in advanced cancers. Using immunoSEQ multiplex PCR, the repertoire was profiled, and TCRdb retains in-frame clones only, with some absent. The table has around 48,000 clones, around 77% seen once. The material sequenced was CD4+ or CD8+ T cells sorted from blood, taken in a trial of the OX40 agonist ivuxolimab. The origin of the receptors is an adult with an advanced solid tumor such as melanoma, head and neck, liver or kidney cancer.

The J gene is TRBJ2-5, the V gene TRBV20-1; D unresolved. The CDR3 totals 11 residues. V was clipped by 5 bases and J by 2 bases, with 6 bases between them. Germline assignment: CDR1 DFQATT and CDR2 SNEGSKA (reference sequence). This CDR3 is CSAPSQETQYF. CDR3 coding DNA: TGCAGTGCTCCTTCTCAAGAGACCCAGTACTTC.

The genes are TRBV30 and TRBJ2-5; 8 nucleotides match TRBD2. The CDR3 covers 12 residues. J gave up 4 bases and V 2 bases, and 0 bases lay outside the gene matches. Germline V gives CDR1 GTSNPN, CDR2 SVGIG (reference sequence). CDR3 nucleotides: TGTGCCTGGAGTCGGGAGGGAGAGACCCAGTACTTC. Translating it yields CAWSREGETQYF.

The chain employs TRBV18 and TRBJ2-2; D unresolved. Trimming shortened V by 3 bases and J by 0 bases, and 11 bases separated the two germline ends. Germline CDR1 KGHSH, CDR2 LQKENI. The CDR3 is 16 amino acids. CDR3 bases: TGTGCCAGCTCACCTCAAGGCCGCGCGAACACCGGGGAGCTGTTTTTT. Its translation is CASSPQGRANTGELFF.

This sequence joins TRBV5-1 and TRBJ2-5; 7 positions match TRBD1. V trimming: 3 bases; J trimming: 5 bases; junction bases outside the gene matches: 7. The CDR3 runs 14 residues. Germline V gene sequence: CDR1 SGHRS, CDR2 YFSETQ. CDR3: CASSYLTGQETQYF. The DNA for the CDR3 is TGCGCCAGCAGCTATTTGACAGGGCAGGAGACCCAGTACTTC.

The rearrangement links TRBV7-2 to TRBJ2-1; D gene uncertain. Germline V gene sequence: CDR1 SGHTA, CDR2 FQGNSA. This CDR3 is built from 16 residues. V lost 0 bases, J lost 0 bases, and 9 bases lay in between. This chain's CDR3 is CASSLAAWSSYNEQFF. The DNA for the CDR3 is TGTGCCAGCAGCTTAGCGGCTTGGAGCTCCTACAATGAGCAGTTCTTC.

V usage is TRBV5-4 and J usage is TRBJ1-1, with a weak D call TRBD1 (6 bases). CDR3 length: 16 amino acids. With 7 bases removed from V and 3 bases from J, the gap between germline ends came to 22 bases. From germline, CDR1 is SGHNT and CDR2 YYREEE (reference sequence). The CDR3 nucleotides read TGTGCCAGCCGCGGCTCCGGGGGCTATATGGACACTGAAGCTTTCTTT. Residues: CASRGSGGYMDTEAFF.

The V call is TRBV28, the J call TRBJ1-2; D unclear. V lost 3 bases, J lost 10 bases, and 9 bases lay in between. Germline CDR1 reads MDHEN; CDR2 reads SYDVKM. The CDR3 totals 11 residues. CDR3 sequence reads: CASSFTVSYTF. As DNA, the CDR3 is TGTGCCAGCAGTTTTACTGTATCCTACACCTTC.

The chain employs TRBV28 and TRBJ2-3; maybe TRBD2 (7 bases). Germline CDR1 and CDR2: MDHEN and SYDVKM. Trimming left V 6 bases short and J 0 bases short, with 16 bases between. The CDR3 length is 16 residues. The CDR3 DNA is TGTGCCAGCAGCCCAGCTGGGGGGGCTAGCACAGATACGCAGTATTTT. Amino acid sequence: CASSPAGGASTDTQYF. The full variable domain, completed using reference TRBV28 and TRBJ2-3, is DVKVTQSSRYLVKRTGEKVFLECVQDMDHENMFWYRQDPGLGLRLIYFSYDVKMKEKGDIPEGYSVSREKKERFSLILESASTNQTSMYLCASSPAGGASTDTQYFGPGTRLTVL.

The chain is built from TRBV6-1 and TRBJ2-3; TRBD1 is a possible D gene (6 bases). Trimming removed 3 bases from V and 1 base from J, with 17 bases in between. Germline CDR1 and CDR2: MNHNS and SASEGT. The CDR3 totals 17 residues. The CDR3 DNA reads as TGTGCCAGCAGTGAGGCGCTTCCGGGACATGGCACAGATACGCAGTATTTT. It specifies CASSEALPGHGTDTQYF.